This is a list of T cell receptor beta chains from one sample in a study of regulatory T cells in long-lasting Graves disease. TCRdb processed the multiplex PCR reads anew with MiXCR; each CDR3 protein has one entry. The table shows 350,000 to 450,000 distinct CDR3 sequences, with approximately 15% occurring only once. The data also belong to a second study, concerning T cells in Graves' hyperthyroidism and ophthalmopathy.

The sample here was peripheral blood mononuclear cells (PBMCs), taken at new diagnosis, from a patient treated with antithyroid drugs. The source is a woman aged 40 to 50 with Graves disease. Each CDR3 is given with its conserved first and last residue. The D gene is left open where the match is weak. Clone size is shown for a subset of rows, as once, few, many or a class of expanded clone.

v_gene	d_gene	j_gene	abundance	CDR3aa
TRBV27	-	TRBJ2-7	many	CASSPPASIRGEQYF
TRBV20-1	TRBD2	TRBJ2-1	few	CSPIHPGLAGGGNEQFF
TRBV4-1	-	TRBJ1-5	-	CASSRIQGPLQPQHF
TRBV5-4	-	TRBJ2-5	many	CASRTRASPQETQYF
TRBV14	TRBD1	TRBJ2-1	many	CASSQDFRTGTGGYNEQFF
TRBV15	-	TRBJ1-1	many	CATSRGEGFNTEAFF
TRBV12-5	TRBD1	TRBJ2-7	many	CASGLSVGTAYEQYF
TRBV7-9	-	TRBJ2-5	-	CASGGLPTQETQYF
TRBV30	-	TRBJ1-1	-	CAWTRRRPEAFF
TRBV6-2/TRBV6-3	TRBD1	TRBJ2-3	-	CASSYGGQETDTQYF
TRBV6-1	TRBD1	TRBJ1-5	-	CASSTQTGVGQPQHF
TRBV13	TRBD2	TRBJ2-1	many	CASSLEGLATYNEQFF
TRBV28	-	TRBJ1-2	few	CASRGGVAYGYTF
TRBV11-3	TRBD2	TRBJ2-5	-	CASSLGERLAAKETQYF
TRBV2	-	TRBJ2-5	many	CASSETEGLDYQETQYF
TRBV11-2	-	TRBJ2-7	many	CASSLDGTGLWAADFSYEQYF
TRBV19	-	TRBJ1-1	-	CASSIGDARNTEAFF
TRBV7-9	-	TRBJ2-3	many	CASSLGVGADTQYF
TRBV28	TRBD1	TRBJ2-7	many	CASSQMGTGGYEQYF
TRBV28	TRBD2	TRBJ2-5	-	CASSLPGLAGGAETQYF
TRBV20-1	TRBD2	TRBJ2-7	-	CSARDSPGLAAYEQYF
TRBV28	TRBD2	TRBJ2-1	many	CASSTGLASASSYNEQFF
TRBV5-1	-	TRBJ2-3	many	CASSLGFRRTDTQYF
TRBV5-1	-	TRBJ1-4	-	CASSLSPVGEKLFF
TRBV7-2	-	TRBJ1-2	many	CASSFLGTYGYTF
TRBV5-1	-	TRBJ2-5	many	CASSLTGFLETQYF
TRBV12-3/TRBV12-4	TRBD2	TRBJ2-1	few	CASSPSGGPYNEQFF
TRBV6-1	-	TRBJ2-3	few	CASSVTGTPDTQYF
TRBV27	-	TRBJ1-1	few	CASTVGGDGGNTEAFF
TRBV10-3	TRBD2	TRBJ2-1	-	CAISEGTSGRQFYNEQFF
TRBV5-4	-	TRBJ2-3	-	CASSLQGGLADTQYF
TRBV7-2	-	TRBJ2-5	many	CASSSGPPRQYF
TRBV4-3	-	TRBJ2-3	-	CASSQDLDESGDTQYF
TRBV3-1	TRBD1	TRBJ1-2	few	CASSSVPGQGAGGYTF
TRBV5-6	TRBD2	TRBJ2-7	-	CASSHLAGVSYEQYF
TRBV4-3	TRBD1	TRBJ2-5	-	CASSQEQGQGQETQYF